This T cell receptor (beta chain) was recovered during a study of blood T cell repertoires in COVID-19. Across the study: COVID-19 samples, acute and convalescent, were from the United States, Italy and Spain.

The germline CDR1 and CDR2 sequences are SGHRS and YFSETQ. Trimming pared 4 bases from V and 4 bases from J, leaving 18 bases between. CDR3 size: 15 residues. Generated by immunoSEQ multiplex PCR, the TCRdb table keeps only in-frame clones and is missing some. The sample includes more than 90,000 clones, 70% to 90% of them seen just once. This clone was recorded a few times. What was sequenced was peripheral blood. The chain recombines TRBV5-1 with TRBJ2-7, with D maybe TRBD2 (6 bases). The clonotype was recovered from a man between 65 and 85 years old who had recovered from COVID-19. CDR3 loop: CASSGGGTGAYEQYF. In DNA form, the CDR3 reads TGCGCCAGCAGCGGTGGCGGGACTGGAGCATACGAGCAGTACTTC. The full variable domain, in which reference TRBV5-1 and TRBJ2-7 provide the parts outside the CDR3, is KAGVTQTPRYLIKTRGQQVTLSCSPISGHRSVSWYQQTPGQGLQFLFEYFSETQRNKGNFPGRFSGRQFSNSRSEMNVSTLELGDSALYLCASSGGGTGAYEQYFGPGTRLTVT.